Described below is a single T cell receptor (beta chain) sequence and its context. Other DNA sequences of this sample code for an identical CDR3. These data are taken from a study of blood T cell repertoires in COVID-19. Study information: The United States, Italy and Spain were the sources of the acute and convalescent COVID-19 samples. PBMCs, B-cell-depleted T cells, or T cells provided the cDNA or gDNA that made up the material.

Original handling: Scientists estimated how many nucleated cells there were by amplifying reference gene primers. Using immunoSEQ multiplex PCR, the repertoire was profiled, and TCRdb retains in-frame clones only, with some absent. Clone size and the V and J calls come from that table; the DNA yielded D and trimming. The data contain some 100,000 clones, approximately 92% of them singletons. The TCR originated in an older woman with active COVID-19. Material for sequencing was peripheral blood.

This CDR3 reads CASSYGTGVQPQHF. Here the CDR3 DNA reads TGCGCCAGCAGCTATGGGACAGGGGTCCAGCCCCAGCATTTT. The chain joins TRBV5-1 to TRBJ1-5; TRBD1 aligns across 10 bases. Germline loops: CDR1 SGHRS, CDR2 YFSETQ. Trimming cost V 3 bases and J 7 bases; bases outside gene matches: 4. The CDR3 consists of 14 residues.